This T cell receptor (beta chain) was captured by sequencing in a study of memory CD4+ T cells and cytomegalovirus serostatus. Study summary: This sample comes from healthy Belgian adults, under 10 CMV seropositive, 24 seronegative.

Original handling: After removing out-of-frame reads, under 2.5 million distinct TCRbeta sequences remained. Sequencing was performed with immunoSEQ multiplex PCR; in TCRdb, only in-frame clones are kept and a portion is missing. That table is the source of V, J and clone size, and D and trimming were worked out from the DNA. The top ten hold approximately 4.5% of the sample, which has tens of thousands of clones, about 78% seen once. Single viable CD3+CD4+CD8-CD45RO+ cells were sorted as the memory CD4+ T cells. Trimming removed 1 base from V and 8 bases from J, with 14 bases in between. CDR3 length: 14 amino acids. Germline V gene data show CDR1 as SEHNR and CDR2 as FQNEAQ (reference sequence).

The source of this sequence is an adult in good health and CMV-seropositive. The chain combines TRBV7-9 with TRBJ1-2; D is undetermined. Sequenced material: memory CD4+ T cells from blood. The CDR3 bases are TGTGCCAGCAGCTTAGACCGTCGGAGGAAGGGCTACACCTTC. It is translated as CASSLDRRRKGYTF.